What follows describes a single T cell receptor beta chain. What it binds is unknown. This entry is derived from a study of T cells and copy number aberrations in small-cell lung cancer. Study-level findings and limits: Versus adjacent lung, tumor T-cell richness and clonality were lower; density nonsignificantly. Most clones, about 79.9-98%, were restricted to a single tumor region.

Three regions per formalin-fixed paraffin-embedded tumor block were collected using a grid approach. TCRdb's copy holds only in-frame clones and misses some; the assay was immunoSEQ multiplex PCR. The repertoire holds 140 or so clones, with roughly 92% as singletons. Specimen: tumor tissue. This clonotype was sampled from a man in his forties or fifties with small cell lung cancer.

The CDR3 region is CASSGGPSETQYF. The CDR3 bases are TGTGCCAGCAGCGGAGGTCCTTCAGAGACCCAGTACTTC. The chain carries TRBV9 and TRBJ2-5; unclear D gene. The CDR3 totals 13 residues. Germline V gene data show CDR1 as SGDLS and CDR2 as YYNGEE. Trimming took 3 bases from V and 4 from J, leaving 10 bases between them. The entire variable domain, with the rest obtained from reference TRBV9 and TRBJ2-5, is as follows: DSGVTQTPKHLITATGQRVTLRCSPRSGDLSVYWYQQSLDQGLQFLIQYYNGEERAKGNILERFSAQQFPDLHSELNLSSLELGDSALYFCASSGGPSETQYFGPGTRLLVL.